The 9 T cell receptor beta chains listed next were all sequenced from one sample in a study of cytomegalovirus exposure and HLA in healthy donors. PCR used 60 Vbeta primers and 13 Jbeta primers. Some clones are missing from TCRdb's copy, which holds only in-frame ones; the method was immunoSEQ multiplex PCR. Of roughly 84,000 clones listed, 65% to 80% were seen once; the top ten hold roughly 12%. Input material: PBMCs. These receptor sequences come from a human donor in good health.

The chain couples TRBV27 to TRBJ1-5; TRBD1 might be the D (6 bases). V was cut by 5 bases and J by 7 bases, with 18 bases left in between. In germline, CDR1 is MNHEY, CDR2 SMNVEV (reference sequence). CDR3 length: 15 amino acids. CDR3 nucleotides: TGTGCCAGCAGTCCTCACGGGGGGGCAGGACAGCCCCAGCATTTT. Its protein product is CASSPHGGAGQPQHF.

This clone was recorded only once. The chain has TRBV7-6 and TRBJ2-7, with D possibly being TRBD2 (7 bases). Looked up from germline, CDR1 is SGHVS and CDR2 is FNYEAQ. This CDR3 is 13 amino acids long. V gave up 5 bases and J gave up 2 bases, with 10 bases separating them. CDR3 DNA: TGTGCCAGCAGCCCGGGGGGCCCCTACGAGCAGTACTTC. Protein product: CASSPGGPYEQYF.

The V call is TRBV6-5, the J call TRBJ1-6, with D perhaps matching TRBD1 (5 bases). Trimming removed 0 bases at V and 16 bases at J, with 10 bases between. This CDR3 region has 12 residues. Germline CDR1 reads MNHEY; CDR2 reads SVGAGI. The CDR3 coding sequence is TGTGCCAGCAGTTACTCGATGGGGCCACTCCACTTT. Translating gives CASSYSMGPLHF.

The chain carries TRBV29-1 and TRBJ1-1; tentatively, D is TRBD1 (6 bases). The CDR3 runs 12 residues. Germline V gives CDR1 SQVTM, CDR2 ANQGSEA. The V end lost 6 bases, the J end lost 1 base, and 9 bases lay between the germline ends. DNA for the CDR3: TGCAGCGTAGGGGGATGGAACACTGAAGCTTTCTTT. Its protein is CSVGGWNTEAFF.

The gene calls are TRBV25-1 and TRBJ2-4; D is undetermined. Germline V gene sequence: CDR1 MGHDK, CDR2 SYGVNS. V lost 8 bases and J lost 7, with 9 bases in between. The CDR3 has 11 amino acids. The CDR3 protein is CASADFNIQYF. The CDR3 nucleotides read TGTGCCAGCGCAGACTTCAACATTCAGTACTTC.

The rearrangement uses TRBV7-8 and TRBJ2-3; maybe TRBD2 (5 bases). CDR1 and CDR2 (germline): SGHVS, FQNEAQ. V lost 1 base to trimming and J lost 5 bases, with 22 bases between them. This CDR3 spans 18 amino acids. The CDR3 sequence is CASSLVASREFYRDTQYF. CDR3 nucleotides: TGTGCCAGCAGCTTAGTTGCTAGCAGAGAATTTTATAGAGATACGCAGTATTTT.

V usage is TRBV7-9 and J usage is TRBJ2-7, with 10 bases identical to TRBD1. CDR1 is SEHNR and CDR2 is FQNEAQ in the germline V gene (reference sequence). The junction had 4 bases not matched to a gene; V was cut back by 4 bases and J by 7 bases. The CDR3 extends over 13 amino acids. CDR3 DNA sequence: TGTGCCAGCAGCTCAGGGACAGGGGAAGAGCAGTACTTC. Amino acid sequence: CASSSGTGEEQYF.

The chain is built from TRBV5-1 and TRBJ2-3, with D possibly matching TRBD2 (5 bases). Between the trimmed V and J ends, which lost 0 bases and 6 bases, there was a span of 11 bases. The CDR3 totals 14 residues. CDR1 SGHRS and CDR2 YFSETQ come from the germline V gene. The CDR3 spells CASSLAGEWDTQYF. DNA of the CDR3: TGCGCCAGCAGCTTGGCCGGGGAATGGGATACGCAGTATTTT.

The CDR3 loop reads CATTGYPNYGYTF. The CDR3 nucleotides read TGTGCCACAACAGGGTATCCCAACTATGGCTACACCTTC. This chain joins TRBV6-1 and TRBJ1-2, with D possibly TRBD1 on 6 matching bases. CDR3 length: 13 residues. Germline loops: CDR1 MNHNS, CDR2 SASEGT. The germline V and J ends were trimmed by 10 bases and 2 bases, with 14 bases remaining between them.